This T cell receptor beta chain was recorded in a study of vaccination and CD4 T cells after COVID-19. Study-wide context: The interval from dose two to post-vaccine sampling had a median of around 79 days, and it ranged from 14 to 241.

Cultured CD4+ T cell DNA was sequenced using the Oncomine TCR Beta short-read assay. In TCRdb, the PCR reads were re-called with MiXCR into one record per CDR3 protein. There are 9,500 to 15,000 distinct CDR3 sequences in the sample; roughly 21% occur only once, and less than 15% lies in the top ten. To note about this clonotype: As yet, its antigen is unknown.

This sample's treatment: roughly 10-day PBMC culture with coronavirus spike peptide pools or control peptides (ViraFEST assay). Antigen-specific T cell expansion with peptide pools preceded TCR sequencing in the ViraFEST approach. Once cultured about 9 days, CD4+ T cells underwent isolation by negative selection. From germline, CDR1 is MNHNS and CDR2 SASEGT. Deletions cut 6 bases from V and 2 bases from J, with 17 bases between. The CDR3 consists of 15 residues. Sequenced here: CD4+ T cells from blood, cultured in vitro, sampled before SARS-CoV-2 vaccination. The genes are TRBV6-1 and TRBJ2-7, with D perhaps given as TRBD1 or TRBD2 (5 bases each). The sequence was collected from a human donor who received a COVID-19 vaccine. CDR3 nucleotide sequence: TGTGCCAGCAGCCTCGACGGAGGCAGGGCCTACGAGCAGTACTTC. Protein product: CASSLDGGRAYEQYF.